This T cell receptor beta chain was sequenced during a study of blood T cell repertoires in COVID-19. Whole-study context: COVID-19 samples, acute and convalescent, were from the United States, Italy and Spain.

This CDR3 spans 13 amino acids. CDR1 and CDR2 from the germline V gene are LGHNA and YNFKEQ. J lost 9 bases, V lost 5 bases, and 7 bases had no gene match. Sequenced by immunoSEQ multiplex PCR; TCRdb stores in-frame clones only, minus some. The sample comprises about 330,000 clones, under 95% of which are singletons, and about 18% rests with the top ten. The receptor comes from a woman aged 30 to 39 who had recovered from COVID-19. The chain joins TRBV4-2 to TRBJ2-1, with 7 bases identical to TRBD2. The sequencing sample was made of PBMCs or T cells enriched from blood (not recorded which). The CDR3 is CASSGTKGGEQFF. Written as DNA, the CDR3 is TGTGCCAGCAGCGGGACTAAAGGTGGTGAGCAGTTCTTC.